This T cell receptor (beta chain) appears in the sequencing data of a study of regulatory T cells in long-lasting Graves disease. Described time point: newly diagnosed GD, antithyroid drugs for less than 3 months. The TCR library was prepared using RNA isolated from PBMCs. The authors built TCR beta libraries using iRepertoire HTBI primers and Arm-PCR of CDR3 regions. TCRdb itself ran the multiplex PCR reads through MiXCR, one entry per CDR3 protein. Of approximately 400,000 distinct CDR3 sequences in the sample, 15% were seen once. CDR3 length: 17 amino acids. In germline, CDR1 is SQVTM, CDR2 ANQGSEA. V shed 3 bases, J shed 2 bases, and the junction held 10 bases outside the gene matches. This clonotype was seen a handful of times. These data were also reused for a study on T cells in Graves' hyperthyroidism and ophthalmopathy.

The rearrangement links TRBV29-1 to TRBJ2-3; 11 bases are a match to TRBD2. The source was peripheral blood mononuclear cells (PBMCs), collected at new diagnosis, from a patient treated with antithyroid drugs. The sequence came from a woman aged 30 to 39 with Graves disease. This CDR3 reads CSVEGTGTSGYTDTQYF. DNA for the CDR3: TGCAGCGTTGAGGGGACCGGGACTAGCGGTTACACAGATACGCAGTATTTT.